A selection of T cell receptor beta chains follows, all from one sample in a study of shared clonotypes between healthy human individuals. Some clones are missing from TCRdb's copy, which holds only in-frame ones; the method was immunoSEQ multiplex PCR. The sample yields about 2.2 million clones, over 85% seen once. Sequences were obtained from naive CD8+ T cells from PBMCs. These TCRs come from a man younger than 35 in good health. Some clones in this sample may be carry-over from other donors' samples. CDR3s include the opening cysteine and the closing phenylalanine or tryptophan. A D gene is named only where the DNA matches it firmly. Part of the rows lack a size; the others show once, few, many or a class for expanded clones.

-,-,TRBJ2-1,TRBV6-5,CASSPLASYNEQFF,TGTGCCAGCAGTCCCCTGGCTAGTTACAATGAGCAGTTCTTC
-,-,TRBJ1-1,TRBV19,CASSPGGGEAFF,TGTGCCAGTAGTCCCGGCGGGGGCGAAGCTTTCTTT
once,-,TRBJ2-7,TRBV11-2,CASSSVVGLYEQYF,TGTGCCAGCAGCTCCGTTGTCGGGCTTTACGAGCAGTACTTC
-,TRBD1,TRBJ2-7,TRBV14,CASSQAGQAYEQYF,TGTGCCAGCAGCCAAGCCGGACAGGCCTACGAGCAGTACTTC
-,-,TRBJ2-1,TRBV9,CASTASGTSSYNEQFF,TGTGCCAGCACCGCGTCCGGTACATCCTCCTACAATGAGCAGTTCTTC
-,TRBD2,TRBJ2-1,TRBV19,CASSTPLADLNEQFF,TGTGCCAGTAGTACGCCACTAGCGGACCTCAATGAGCAGTTCTTC
-,-,TRBJ2-7,TRBV21-1,CANTFSGTGAEQYF,TGTGCCAACACCTTCTCCGGGACAGGGGCCGAGCAGTACTTC
-,-,TRBJ1-2,TRBV5-6,CASSWDGGGQSLYGYTF,TGTGCCAGCAGCTGGGACGGGGGAGGGCAAAGCCTCTATGGCTACACCTTC
-,TRBD2,TRBJ2-7,TRBV11-2,CASSFHPVGGPYEQYF,TGTGCCAGCAGCTTCCACCCAGTGGGAGGGCCCTACGAGCAGTACTTC
-,TRBD1,TRBJ2-7,TRBV19,CASKDRPLTSEQYF,TGTGCCAGTAAGGACAGGCCCCTTACCTCCGAGCAGTACTTC
-,-,TRBJ1-2,TRBV7-9,CASSLGPSAAYGYTF,TGTGCCAGCAGCTTGGGTCCTTCAGCTGCCTATGGCTACACCTTC
-,TRBD2,TRBJ2-7,TRBV2,CASRGLAGEYEQYF,TGTGCCAGCAGAGGGCTGGCGGGAGAGTACGAGCAGTACTTC
-,-,TRBJ1-4,TRBV29-1,CSLEAGYTEKLFF,TGCAGCCTCGAGGCTGGGTATACTGAAAAACTGTTTTTT
-,-,TRBJ1-1,TRBV19,CASSIGAEVTEAFF,TGTGCCAGTAGTATCGGGGCTGAAGTGACTGAAGCTTTCTTT
-,-,TRBJ2-7,TRBV11-2,CASSFSSAYEQYF,TGTGCCAGCAGCTTCTCTAGCGCCTACGAGCAGTACTTC
-,TRBD1,TRBJ1-2,TRBV29-1,CSARRTGGDYGYTF,TGCAGCGCCCGAAGGACAGGGGGCGACTATGGCTACACCTTC
few,-,TRBJ1-1,TRBV19,CASMGAGAFF,TGTGCCAGTATGGGGGCTGGAGCTTTCTTT
-,TRBD2,TRBJ2-1,TRBV25-1,CASSRGLSGSLHNEQFF,TGTGCCAGCAGCAGGGGACTAAGCGGGAGTCTTCACAATGAGCAGTTCTTC
-,-,TRBJ1-2,TRBV7-9,CASSPAPEYGYTF,TGTGCCAGCAGCCCCGCCCCCGAATATGGCTACACCTTC
-,-,TRBJ1-1,TRBV21-1,CASSNGTGMNTEAFF,TGTGCCAGCAGCAATGGGACAGGCATGAACACTGAAGCTTTCTTT
-,-,TRBJ1-1,TRBV28,CASSSPWGSGNTEAFF,TGTGCCAGCAGTTCCCCGTGGGGGTCAGGCAACACTGAAGCTTTCTTT
-,-,TRBJ1-1,TRBV10-3,CAIRSTGTEAFF,TGTGCCATCAGGTCCACAGGGACTGAAGCTTTCTTT
-,TRBD1,TRBJ2-1,TRBV28,CASTRAGTAYNEQFF,TGTGCCAGCACCCGAGCCGGGACAGCGTACAATGAGCAGTTCTTC
-,-,TRBJ2-4,TRBV4-2,CASSQGDPGDPIQYF,TGTGCCAGCAGCCAAGGGGACCCAGGGGATCCAATTCAGTACTTC
-,TRBD2,TRBJ2-2,TRBV5-1,CASSLVAGGPYGELFF,TGCGCCAGCAGCTTGGTCGCGGGAGGGCCCTACGGGGAGCTGTTTTTT
-,-,TRBJ1-1,TRBV9,CASSVGREGTEAFF,TGTGCCAGCAGCGTAGGGCGGGAAGGCACTGAAGCTTTCTTT
-,-,TRBJ1-1,TRBV4-3,CASSQRGTPPWLAFF,TGCGCCAGCAGCCAACGTGGGACCCCACCATGGCTAGCTTTCTTT
few,TRBD1,TRBJ1-1,TRBV27,CASSFLDRAFF,TGTGCCAGCAGTTTCCTGGACAGGGCTTTCTTT
-,TRBD2,TRBJ2-1,TRBV5-1,CASRESGSFPGHEQFF,TGCGCCAGCAGGGAAAGCGGGAGCTTTCCCGGGCATGAGCAGTTCTTC
-,TRBD2,TRBJ2-2,TRBV9,CASSIWTSGPNTGELFF,TGTGCCAGCAGCATCTGGACTAGCGGACCGAACACCGGGGAGCTGTTTTTT
-,-,TRBJ2-7,TRBV5-1,CASSQGRSHYEQYF,TGCGCCAGCAGCCAGGGACGGAGCCACTACGAGCAGTACTTC
-,-,TRBJ2-1,TRBV19,CASTLPGQGRDNEQFF,TGTGCCAGTACACTCCCTGGGCAGGGGAGGGACAATGAGCAGTTCTTC
-,-,TRBJ1-1,TRBV27,CASSYGFGNTEAFF,TGTGCCAGCAGTTACGGGTTCGGGAACACTGAAGCTTTCTTT
-,TRBD1,TRBJ2-7,TRBV15,CATSGRGRIHEQYF,TGTGCCACCAGCGGCAGGGGGCGTATACACGAGCAGTACTTC
-,-,TRBJ1-2,TRBV6-6,CASSYEQRYTF,TGTGCCAGCAGTTACGAACAGCGCTACACCTTC
-,-,TRBJ2-7,TRBV29-1,CSVGGAPRLGEQYF,TGCAGCGTTGGGGGGGCTCCCCGGTTGGGCGAGCAGTACTTC
-,-,TRBJ2-5,TRBV7-6,CASSLRLRETQYF,TGTGCCAGCAGCTTGCGGCTCAGAGAGACCCAGTACTTC
-,-,TRBJ1-2,TRBV10-1,CASSDLRDYGYTF,TGCGCCAGCAGTGATTTGAGGGACTATGGCTACACCTTC
-,TRBD1,TRBJ2-7,TRBV7-9,CASSLWANDRGVREQYF,TGTGCCAGCAGCTTATGGGCCAACGACAGGGGTGTACGCGAGCAGTACTTC